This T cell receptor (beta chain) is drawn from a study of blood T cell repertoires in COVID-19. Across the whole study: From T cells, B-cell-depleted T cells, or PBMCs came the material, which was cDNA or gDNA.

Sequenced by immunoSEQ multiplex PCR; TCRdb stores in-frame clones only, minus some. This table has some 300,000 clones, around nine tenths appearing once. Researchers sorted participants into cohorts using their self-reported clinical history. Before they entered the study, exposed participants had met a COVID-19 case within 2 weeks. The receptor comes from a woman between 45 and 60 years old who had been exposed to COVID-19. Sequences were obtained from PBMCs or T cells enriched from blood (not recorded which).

The CDR3 DNA follows: TGTGCCAGTAGTATCTCTCCAGTCACAGATACGCAGTATTTT. Translated: CASSISPVTDTQYF. V is TRBV19 and J is TRBJ2-3, with D hard to call. Germline loops: CDR1 LNHDA, CDR2 SQIVND (reference sequence). Trimming shortened V by 3 bases and J by 2 bases, and 9 bases separated the two germline ends. The CDR3 consists of 14 residues.